This T cell receptor beta chain stems from a study of shared clonotypes between healthy human individuals. General study results and limits: For naive CD4 cells, roughly 5% of clonotypes were shared across a handful of donors.

The authors distributed each subset's genomic DNA evenly over several immunoSEQ plates. Here immunoSEQ multiplex PCR was the method, and the copy in TCRdb shows in-frame clones only, minus some. This sample has approximately 2.5 million clones; over 85% occur once, and the top ten carry more than 0.35%. About this clone: Its antigen is undetermined.

The CDR3 has 15 amino acids. Germline V gene data show CDR1 as SEHNR and CDR2 as FQNEAQ (reference sequence). V lost 3 bases, J lost 0 bases, and 8 bases lay in between. Sequencing used naive CD4+ T cells from PBMCs. Subset indicated: CD45RA+ positively selected. The V call is TRBV7-9, the J call TRBJ1-4, with no clear D. This TCR derives from a man in his late teens or twenties in good health. Some clones in this sample may be carry-over from other donors' samples. The CDR3 sequence: CASSLAWATNEKLFF. Written as DNA, the CDR3 is TGTGCCAGCAGCTTGGCTTGGGCAACTAATGAAAAACTGTTTTTT.